This T cell receptor beta chain emerged from a study of CD8 T cells in ankylosing spondylitis. Findings and caveats of the study: Reported data indicate significant enrichment of disease-linked clones within matched ankylosing spondylitis synovial fluid.

This CDR3 region has 14 residues. The ends were cut back, 3 bases at V and 2 bases at J, with 8 bases in the middle. Making use of molecular barcodes, quantitative 5'-RACE generated TCR beta libraries. TCRdb fed the 5' RACE reads into MiXCR, producing one record per CDR3 protein. The sample lists 130,000 or so distinct CDR3 sequences; more than 6.5% were seen once. This clonotype came up many times. Its cognate antigen is unknown. Specimen: blood, either unsorted or a sorted T cell fraction (not recorded which). The chain has TRBV12-3 or TRBV12-4 and TRBJ2-1; the D is unclear. The TCR was taken from a male donor with ankylosing spondylitis or in good health (not recorded which). CDR3 bases: TGTGCCAGCAGTTTGCACGGTACCTACAATGAGCAGTTCTTC. Its translation: CASSLHGTYNEQFF.